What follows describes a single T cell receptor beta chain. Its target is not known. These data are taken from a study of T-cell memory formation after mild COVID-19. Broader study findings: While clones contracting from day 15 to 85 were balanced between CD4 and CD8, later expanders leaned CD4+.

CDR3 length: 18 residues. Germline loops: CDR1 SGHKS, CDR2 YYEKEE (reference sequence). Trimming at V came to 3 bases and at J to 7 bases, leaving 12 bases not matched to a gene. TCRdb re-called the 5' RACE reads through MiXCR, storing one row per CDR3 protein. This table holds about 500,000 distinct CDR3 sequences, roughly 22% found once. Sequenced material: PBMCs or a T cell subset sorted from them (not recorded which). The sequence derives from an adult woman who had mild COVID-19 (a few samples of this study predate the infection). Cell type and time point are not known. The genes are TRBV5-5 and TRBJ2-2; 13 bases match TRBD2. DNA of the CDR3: TGTGCCAGCAGCTGGGGGGGACTAGCGGGGCCCCTCGGCGGGGAGCTGTTTTTT. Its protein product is CASSWGGLAGPLGGELFF.